The rows below give T cell receptor beta chains drawn from one sample of a study of patients and donors after allogeneic stem cell transplantation. TCRdb processed the RT-PCR reads anew with MiXCR; each CDR3 protein has one entry. This sample has approximately 170,000 distinct CDR3 sequences, with approximately 30% found just once. The source material was blood, either unsorted or a sorted T cell fraction (not recorded which). These receptors all come from a human donor who was either an allogeneic HSCT recipient or a stem cell or donor lymphocyte infusion donor (not recorded which). It is not recorded whose cells these are; they may come from a transplant donor. Each CDR3 is given with its conserved first and last residue. Each record gives: CDR3 DNA, CDR3 protein, V gene, CDR3 length, clone size, J gene, D gene. D genes are given only for firm matches. Rows may omit the clone size; those that give it use once, few, many or a size class.

CDR3nt: TGTGCCAGCGGACGACAGGGAGGCGAGACCCAGTACTTC
CDR3aa: CASGRQGGETQYF
v_gene: TRBV5-5
len: 13
abundance: .
j_gene: TRBJ2-5
d_gene: .

CDR3nt: TGTGCCAGCAGTGAGCTCCTCTTCAATGAGCAGTTCTTC
CDR3aa: CASSELLFNEQFF
v_gene: TRBV2
len: 13
abundance: few
j_gene: TRBJ2-1
d_gene: .

CDR3nt: TGTGCCAGCAGCTTGTTCGGCGCAGATACGCAGTATTTT
CDR3aa: CASSLFGADTQYF
v_gene: TRBV7-9
len: 13
abundance: .
j_gene: TRBJ2-3
d_gene: .

CDR3nt: TGTGCCAGCAGCTTAGTAGTCCCTAACTATGGCTACACCTTC
CDR3aa: CASSLVVPNYGYTF
v_gene: TRBV7-9
len: 14
abundance: .
j_gene: TRBJ1-2
d_gene: .

CDR3nt: TGTGCCAGCAGCCGACGGGGGGTGTCCTATGGCTACACCTTC
CDR3aa: CASSRRGVSYGYTF
v_gene: TRBV6-5
len: 14
abundance: many
j_gene: TRBJ1-2
d_gene: .

CDR3nt: TGTGCCAGCAGTTACGGGCTATACACTGAAGCTTTCTTT
CDR3aa: CASSYGLYTEAFF
v_gene: TRBV6-5
len: 13
abundance: many
j_gene: TRBJ1-1
d_gene: .

CDR3nt: TGCAGTGCTAGGGTGGGGCGCGGGGTATGGAATCAGCCCCAGCATTTT
CDR3aa: CSARVGRGVWNQPQHF
v_gene: TRBV20-1
len: 16
abundance: many
j_gene: TRBJ1-5
d_gene: .

CDR3nt: TGTGCCAGCAGCTTAGTTTACGGGTGGAGGGACAATCAGCCCCAGCATTTT
CDR3aa: CASSLVYGWRDNQPQHF
v_gene: TRBV7-2
len: 17
abundance: few
j_gene: TRBJ1-5
d_gene: .

CDR3nt: TGTGCCAGCTCACCATCAATAGCGGGGGACAATGAGCAGTTCTTC
CDR3aa: CASSPSIAGDNEQFF
v_gene: TRBV18
len: 15
abundance: .
j_gene: TRBJ2-1
d_gene: TRBD2

CDR3nt: TGTGCCATCAGTGAGCCCGAACAGGGGAGCGAGACCCAGTACTTC
CDR3aa: CAISEPEQGSETQYF
v_gene: TRBV10-3
len: 15
abundance: few
j_gene: TRBJ2-5
d_gene: TRBD1

CDR3nt: TGTGCCAGCAGTGGGAGACAGGGTAATCAGCCCCAGCATTTT
CDR3aa: CASSGRQGNQPQHF
v_gene: TRBV12-3/TRBV12-4
len: 14
abundance: many
j_gene: TRBJ1-5
d_gene: TRBD1

CDR3nt: TGTGCCAGTGCGGAAATGATTAATCAGCCCCAGCATTTT
CDR3aa: CASAEMINQPQHF
v_gene: TRBV6-5
len: 13
abundance: few
j_gene: TRBJ1-5
d_gene: .

CDR3nt: TGTGCCAGCAGCCAACTCAAGTGGACTATAATCACCGGGGAGCTGTTTTTT
CDR3aa: CASSQLKWTIITGELFF
v_gene: TRBV4-2
len: 17
abundance: few
j_gene: TRBJ2-2
d_gene: .

CDR3nt: TGTGCCAGCAGCCGACTAGCGGGACGGGGAGATACGCAGTATTTT
CDR3aa: CASSRLAGRGDTQYF
v_gene: TRBV7-9
len: 15
abundance: .
j_gene: TRBJ2-3
d_gene: TRBD2

CDR3nt: TGTGCCAGCAGTTCGACAGGGTGGAACACTGAAGCTTTCTTT
CDR3aa: CASSSTGWNTEAFF
v_gene: TRBV28
len: 14
abundance: .
j_gene: TRBJ1-1
d_gene: TRBD1

CDR3nt: TGTGCCAGCAGTTACTCGAATTTGGGGACAACTAATGAAAAACTGTTTTTT
CDR3aa: CASSYSNLGTTNEKLFF
v_gene: TRBV6-2/TRBV6-3
len: 17
abundance: few
j_gene: TRBJ1-4
d_gene: .

CDR3nt: TGCGCCAGCAGCCCGAGGGGACTAGGAAACGACGAGCAGTACTTC
CDR3aa: CASSPRGLGNDEQYF
v_gene: TRBV4-3
len: 15
abundance: few
j_gene: TRBJ2-7
d_gene: TRBD2

CDR3nt: TGCGCCAGCAGCCAAGAGCGCGGGCGGGAGTTTTCCTACGAGCAGTACTTC
CDR3aa: CASSQERGREFSYEQYF
v_gene: TRBV4-3
len: 17
abundance: .
j_gene: TRBJ2-7
d_gene: TRBD2

CDR3nt: TGTGCCACCACAATCAAGCCGGGCAATTCACCCCTCCACTTT
CDR3aa: CATTIKPGNSPLHF
v_gene: TRBV6-6
len: 14
abundance: once
j_gene: TRBJ1-6
d_gene: .

CDR3nt: TGTGCCAGCAGTTTAGAGGGGGGGGCGATTTCGGTTTACGGCTACACCTTC
CDR3aa: CASSLEGGAISVYGYTF
v_gene: TRBV12-3/TRBV12-4
len: 17
abundance: few
j_gene: TRBJ1-2
d_gene: .

CDR3nt: TGTGCCAGCAGCGTAGGCGGTGGAGAGACCCAGTACTTC
CDR3aa: CASSVGGGETQYF
v_gene: TRBV9
len: 13
abundance: .
j_gene: TRBJ2-5
d_gene: .

CDR3nt: TGTGCCAGCAGTCAAAGGACGGACGGCTACACCTTC
CDR3aa: CASSQRTDGYTF
v_gene: TRBV6-5
len: 12
abundance: few
j_gene: TRBJ1-2
d_gene: .

CDR3nt: TGTGCCAGCAGCTTACACGCTAGCAATCAGCCCCAGCATTTT
CDR3aa: CASSLHASNQPQHF
v_gene: TRBV7-2
len: 14
abundance: .
j_gene: TRBJ1-5
d_gene: .

CDR3nt: TGCGCCAGCAGGGGACAGGATAACGAAAAACTGTTTTTT
CDR3aa: CASRGQDNEKLFF
v_gene: TRBV5-1
len: 13
abundance: .
j_gene: TRBJ1-4
d_gene: TRBD1

CDR3nt: TGTGCCAGCAGCAAACTACCGGGACCCCTCCACTTT
CDR3aa: CASSKLPGPLHF
v_gene: TRBV5-5
len: 12
abundance: .
j_gene: TRBJ1-6
d_gene: .

CDR3nt: TGTGCCACCAGTGATTTGGACCCGGAGACCCAGTACTTC
CDR3aa: CATSDLDPETQYF
v_gene: TRBV24-1
len: 13
abundance: .
j_gene: TRBJ2-5
d_gene: .

CDR3nt: TGTGCCAGCAGTTGGAGGACAGGGTCGAATTCACCCCTCCACTTT
CDR3aa: CASSWRTGSNSPLHF
v_gene: TRBV27
len: 15
abundance: few
j_gene: TRBJ1-6
d_gene: TRBD1

CDR3nt: TGTGCCGGTAATTCGGACAGCAAAAACACCGGGGAGCTGTTTTTT
CDR3aa: CAGNSDSKNTGELFF
v_gene: TRBV7-9
len: 15
abundance: few
j_gene: TRBJ2-2
d_gene: .

CDR3nt: TGTGCCAGCACCCGGGACAGATACACAGATACGCAGTATTTT
CDR3aa: CASTRDRYTDTQYF
v_gene: TRBV3-1
len: 14
abundance: few
j_gene: TRBJ2-3
d_gene: TRBD1

CDR3nt: TGTGCCAGCAGCCGAAGCTTCTACGAGCAGTACTTC
CDR3aa: CASSRSFYEQYF
v_gene: TRBV3-1
len: 12
abundance: .
j_gene: TRBJ2-7
d_gene: .

CDR3nt: TGTGCCAGCAGCCACATACTAGCCGTCGAGCAGTTCTTC
CDR3aa: CASSHILAVEQFF
v_gene: TRBV4-2
len: 13
abundance: .
j_gene: TRBJ2-1
d_gene: .

CDR3nt: TGTGCCAGCAGCTTATTTGGACAGGGGGCTTCGTATAATTCACCCCTCCACTTT
CDR3aa: CASSLFGQGASYNSPLHF
v_gene: TRBV7-2
len: 18
abundance: .
j_gene: TRBJ1-6
d_gene: TRBD1

CDR3nt: TGTGCCAGCAGCCCGCTGGGATTAGGGACTGAGCAGTTCTTC
CDR3aa: CASSPLGLGTEQFF
v_gene: TRBV7-2
len: 14
abundance: .
j_gene: TRBJ2-1
d_gene: .

CDR3nt: TGTGCCAGCAGCTTGGTTTGGGGAAACATTCAGTACTTC
CDR3aa: CASSLVWGNIQYF
v_gene: TRBV5-8
len: 13
abundance: .
j_gene: TRBJ2-4
d_gene: .

CDR3nt: TGCAGCGTTGCACAAGATTACTCTGGAAACACCATATATTTT
CDR3aa: CSVAQDYSGNTIYF
v_gene: TRBV29-1
len: 14
abundance: .
j_gene: TRBJ1-3
d_gene: .

CDR3nt: TGCAGTGCTAGAGGACAGGGTGGAAATGATTTCTTT
CDR3aa: CSARGQGGNDFF
v_gene: TRBV20-1
len: 12
abundance: few
j_gene: TRBJ1-1
d_gene: TRBD1

CDR3nt: TGTGCCATCAGTGAGAACAGCCTCAATCAGCCCCAGCATTTT
CDR3aa: CAISENSLNQPQHF
v_gene: TRBV10-3
len: 14
abundance: .
j_gene: TRBJ1-5
d_gene: .

CDR3nt: TGTGCCAGCAGCTTATTTAGCGGGACGGTCTACAATGAGCAGTTCTTC
CDR3aa: CASSLFSGTVYNEQFF
v_gene: TRBV7-2
len: 16
abundance: .
j_gene: TRBJ2-1
d_gene: TRBD2

CDR3nt: TGCAGCGCCAAGACAGGGACCTACGAGCAGTACTTC
CDR3aa: CSAKTGTYEQYF
v_gene: TRBV29-1
len: 12
abundance: .
j_gene: TRBJ2-7
d_gene: TRBD1

CDR3nt: TGCAGTGCTAGGAGGCCCGGATCGGCCAAAAACATTCAGTACTTC
CDR3aa: CSARRPGSAKNIQYF
v_gene: TRBV20-1
len: 15
abundance: .
j_gene: TRBJ2-4
d_gene: .

CDR3nt: TGTGCCAGCACCTCTAGGGTCTTAGGGGCCGTCTCCTACAATGAGCAGTTCTTC
CDR3aa: CASTSRVLGAVSYNEQFF
v_gene: TRBV6-2/TRBV6-3
len: 18
abundance: .
j_gene: TRBJ2-1
d_gene: .

CDR3nt: TGCAGTGCTAGCCCCCACAGTCCAGGGGATCAGCCCCAGCATTTT
CDR3aa: CSASPHSPGDQPQHF
v_gene: TRBV20-1
len: 15
abundance: .
j_gene: TRBJ1-5
d_gene: .